The TCR beta chain described here comes from a study of T cell repertoires in aging, cancer and after chemotherapy. V lost 1 base and J 8 bases, leaving 8 bases between the germline ends. Germline lookup yields CDR1 SGHDN and CDR2 FVKESK. The CDR3 runs to 12 residues. Peripheral blood genomic DNA, not sorted cells or RNA, was the template. Rearranged V-D-J TRB sequences were amplified with a mixed TRB-A/B primer pool. TCRdb recomputed calls from the multiplex PCR reads with MiXCR, one row per CDR3 protein. The profile shows about 13,000 distinct CDR3 sequences, about 26% of them singletons. Sequencing used blood. J is TRBJ1-2 and V is TRBV14; D remains ambiguous. This clonotype was sampled from a human donor in good health. The CDR3 is CASSQAEGGYTF. CDR3 bases: TGTGCCAGCAGCCAAGCGGAAGGGGGCTACACCTTC.